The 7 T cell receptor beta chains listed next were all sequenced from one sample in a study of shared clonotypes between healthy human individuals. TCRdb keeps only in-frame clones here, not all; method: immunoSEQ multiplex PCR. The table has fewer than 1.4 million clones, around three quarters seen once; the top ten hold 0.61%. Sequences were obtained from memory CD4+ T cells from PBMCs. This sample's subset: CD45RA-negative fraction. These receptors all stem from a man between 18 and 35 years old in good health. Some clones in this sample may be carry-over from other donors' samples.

The CDR3 is CASRTTVNYGYTF. DNA of the CDR3: TGTGCCAGCAGGACGACAGTGAACTATGGCTACACCTTC. The V and J genes are TRBV6-1 and TRBJ1-2; weak D call: TRBD1 (5 bases). This CDR3 contains 13 residues. With 6 bases removed from V and 2 bases from J, the gap between germline ends came to 10 bases. CDR1 MNHNS and CDR2 SASEGT come from the germline V gene.

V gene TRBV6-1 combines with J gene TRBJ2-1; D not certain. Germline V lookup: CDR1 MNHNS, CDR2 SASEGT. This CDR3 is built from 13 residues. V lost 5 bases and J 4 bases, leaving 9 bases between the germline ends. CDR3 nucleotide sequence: TGTGCCAGCAGTACCGTGGCTTACAATGAGCAGTTCTTC. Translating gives CASSTVAYNEQFF.

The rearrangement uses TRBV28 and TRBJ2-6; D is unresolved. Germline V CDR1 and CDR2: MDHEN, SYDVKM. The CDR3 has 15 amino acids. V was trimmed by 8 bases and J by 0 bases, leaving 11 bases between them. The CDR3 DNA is TGTGCCAGCTGTCTTCAAATCTCTGGGGCCAACGTCCTGACTTTC. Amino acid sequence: CASCLQISGANVLTF. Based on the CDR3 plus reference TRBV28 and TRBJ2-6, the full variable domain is DVKVTQSSRYLVKRTGEKVFLECVQDMDHENMFWYRQDPGLGLRLIYFSYDVKMKEKGDIPEGYSVSREKKERFSLILESASTNQTSMYLCASCLQISGANVLTFGAGSRLTVL.

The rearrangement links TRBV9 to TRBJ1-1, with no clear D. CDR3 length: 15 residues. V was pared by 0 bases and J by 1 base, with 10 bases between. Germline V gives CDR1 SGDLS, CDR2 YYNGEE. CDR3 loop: CASSVVGTQNTEAFF. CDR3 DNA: TGTGCCAGCAGCGTAGTGGGCACCCAGAACACTGAAGCTTTCTTT.

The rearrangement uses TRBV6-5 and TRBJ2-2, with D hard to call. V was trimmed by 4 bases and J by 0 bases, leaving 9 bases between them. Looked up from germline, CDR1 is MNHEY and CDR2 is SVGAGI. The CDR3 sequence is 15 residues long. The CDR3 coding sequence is TGTGCCAGCAGTTTACGTCCAGCGAACACCGGGGAGCTGTTTTTT. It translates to CASSLRPANTGELFF.

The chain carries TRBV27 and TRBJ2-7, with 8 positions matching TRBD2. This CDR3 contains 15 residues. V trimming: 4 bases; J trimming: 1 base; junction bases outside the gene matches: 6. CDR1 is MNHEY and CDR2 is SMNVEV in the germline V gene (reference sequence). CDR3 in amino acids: CASSSLAAASYEQYF. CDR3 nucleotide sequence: TGTGCCAGCAGTTCACTAGCGGCCGCTTCCTACGAGCAGTACTTC.

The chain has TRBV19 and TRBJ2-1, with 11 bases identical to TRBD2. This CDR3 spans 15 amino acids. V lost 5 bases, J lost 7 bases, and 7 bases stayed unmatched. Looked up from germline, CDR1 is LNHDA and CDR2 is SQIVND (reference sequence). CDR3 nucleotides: TGTGCCAGTAGTCCGTATAGCGGGAGGGTGAATGAGCAGTTCTTC. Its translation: CASSPYSGRVNEQFF.